This T cell receptor (beta chain) was recovered during a study of blood T cells in healthy people across ages. Note on this clonotype: Relative to the germline gene, one junction end is altered; a read error may explain this.

It was with a sample-barcoded 5' primer and a J-beta primer mix that a second PCR of about 7 to 12 cycles was run. TCRdb used MiXCR to reprocess the 5' RACE reads, holding one entry per CDR3 protein. The sample includes some 1,000,000 distinct CDR3 sequences, about 25% seen only once; the top ten take about 0.72%. The germline V gene encodes CDR1 LGHNA and CDR2 YNFKEQ. The CDR3 sequence is 17 residues long. These data also formed part of another study, on T cells of mothers and their children. According to that study: With unrelated pairs as the comparison, related mother-child pairs had a slightly higher overlap that was not significant.

This chain connects TRBV4-2 to TRBJ2-5, with D perhaps TRBD1 or TRBD2 (5 bases each). The sequence was obtained from a girl aged 2-10 years in good health. Sequencing input: blood. This CDR3 reads CASSQDYKGTLEETQYF. In DNA, the CDR3 is TGTGCCAGCAGTCAAGACTACAAGGGGACCTTGGAGGAGACCCAGTACTTC.